Each of the 21 T cell receptor beta chains below was sequenced from the same sample in a study of cytomegalovirus exposure and HLA in healthy donors. This PCR relied on a set of 60 Vbeta primers and 13 Jbeta primers. Clones were read by immunoSEQ multiplex PCR, and TCRdb kept only the in-frame ones, dropping some. The sample includes more than 80,000 clones, about four fifths seen only once; the top ten take approximately 14%. The sequencing input was PBMCs. The receptors were sampled from a woman in her 70s in good health and CMV-seropositive.

The rearrangement uses TRBV4-2 and TRBJ2-5, with 8 nucleotides matching TRBD2. The CDR3 runs to 15 residues. The junction had 6 bases not matched to a gene; V was cut back by 1 base and J by 5 bases. Germline V gene data show CDR1 as LGHNA and CDR2 as YNFKEQ. The CDR3 reads CASSQGTSMRETQYF. CDR3 sequence (DNA): TGTGCCAGCAGCCAAGGGACTAGCATGCGGGAGACCCAGTACTTC.

The rearrangement links TRBV9 to TRBJ2-3, with TRBD2 matching 13 bases. The J segment lost 5 bases and the V segment lost 4 bases, leaving 10 bases of the junction unmatched. The CDR3 length is 17 residues. Germline V lookup: CDR1 SGDLS, CDR2 YYNGEE. The CDR3 bases are TGTGCCAGCAGCAGAGGGGGACTAGCGGGGAGAGGAGATACGCAGTATTTT. This codes for CASSRGGLAGRGDTQYF.

This clone was recorded once. The genes are TRBV4-3 and TRBJ2-7; D is possibly TRBD1 (6 bases). CDR1 is LGHNA, CDR2 YSLEER, per germline. The CDR3 consists of 15 residues. Trimming took off 1 base at V and 1 base at J, with 11 bases between the two ends. The CDR3 coding sequence is TGCGCCAGCAGCCAAGGGACAGTCTCGTCCTACGAGCAGTACTTC. It is translated as CASSQGTVSSYEQYF.

V and J are TRBV4-3 and TRBJ1-2; D is possibly TRBD1 (6 bases). V was trimmed by 0 bases and J by 7 bases, leaving 12 bases between them. The CDR3 is 14 amino acids. Germline values: CDR1 LGHNA, CDR2 YSLEER. CDR3 DNA sequence: TGCGCCAGCAGCCAAGATCGGACAGTTGGTGGCTACACCTTC. It codes for CASSQDRTVGGYTF.

V usage is TRBV18 and J usage is TRBJ2-7; 8 bases are shared with TRBD1. Germline CDR1 is KGHSH and CDR2 is LQKENI. The CDR3 runs 15 residues. The J segment lost 3 bases and the V segment lost 2 bases, leaving 6 bases of the junction unmatched. CDR3 DNA sequence: TGTGCCAGCTCACCAAGGCCGGGACAGGACTACGAGCAGTACTTC. This encodes CASSPRPGQDYEQYF. The full variable domain, with the rest looked up from reference TRBV18 and TRBJ2-7, is NAGVMQNPRHLVRRRGQEARLRCSPMKGHSHVYWYRQLPEEGLKFMVYLQKENIIDESGMPKERFSAEFPKEGPSILRIQQVVRGDSAAYFCASSPRPGQDYEQYFGPGTRLTVT.

This chain links TRBV18 with TRBJ2-1, with a tentative D call TRBD2 (6 bases). CDR1 is KGHSH, CDR2 LQKENI, per germline. The CDR3 is 18 amino acids. The V end was cut by 5 bases, the J end by 0 bases, with 20 bases between. DNA of the CDR3: TGTGCCAGCTCAGTTTATAGCGGTTCGTCCTACTCCTACAATGAGCAGTTCTTC. This sequence encodes CASSVYSGSSYSYNEQFF.

In its sample, this clone was seen once. The CDR3 bases are TGCGCCAGCAGCCAAGATCGGGGGGGTCCCAACACCGGGGAGCTGTTTTTT. It specifies CASSQDRGGPNTGELFF. The chain combines TRBV4-1 with TRBJ2-2; 8 bases are a match to TRBD2. The CDR3 consists of 17 residues. The germline V gene encodes CDR1 MGHRA and CDR2 YSYEKL. J lost 2 bases, V lost 0 bases, and 5 bases had no gene match.

This chain links TRBV6-5 with TRBJ2-7; 7 bases align to TRBD1. The CDR3 totals 15 residues. The junction had 12 bases not matched to a gene; V was cut back by 6 bases and J by 4 bases. CDR1 is MNHEY and CDR2 is SVGAGI in the germline V gene. CDR3 protein: CASRPHRGGSYEQYF. CDR3 nucleotide sequence: TGTGCCAGCAGACCCCACAGGGGCGGCTCTTACGAGCAGTACTTC.

Worth noting for this clone: Other nucleotide sequences from this sample produce the same CDR3. The rearrangement uses TRBV27 and TRBJ1-5, with 7 nucleotides matching TRBD1. J lost 3 bases, V lost 6 bases, and 8 bases had no gene match. The V gene's germline CDR1 is MNHEY and CDR2 SMNVEV (reference sequence). There are 15 residues in the CDR3. CDR3 loop: CASSTNRGHNQPQHF. CDR3 sequence (DNA): TGTGCCAGCAGCACTAATAGGGGGCACAATCAGCCCCAGCATTTT.

The chain combines TRBV9 with TRBJ1-5, with D maybe TRBD1 (5 bases). CDR1 is SGDLS and CDR2 is YYNGEE in the germline V gene. The V and J ends lost 0 bases and 7 bases respectively, with 14 bases between them. The CDR3 spans 15 residues. CDR3 in amino acids: CASSVGVREGQPQHF. In DNA, the CDR3 is TGTGCCAGCAGCGTAGGTGTCAGGGAGGGCCAGCCCCAGCATTTT.

A single count supports this clone. The rearrangement links TRBV14 to TRBJ2-7; a possible D gene is TRBD2 (5 bases). Per germline, CDR1 SGHDN and CDR2 FVKESK. The V end lost 0 bases, the J end lost 1 base, and 10 bases lay between the germline ends. This CDR3 spans 15 amino acids. The CDR3 reads CASSQDYGKSYEQYF. CDR3 sequence (DNA): TGTGCCAGCAGCCAAGACTACGGGAAATCCTACGAGCAGTACTTC.

This chain uses TRBV18 with TRBJ1-4; TRBD1 matches at 7 bases. After removal of 5 bases from V and 7 bases from J, the junction contained 4 bases not matched to a gene. The CDR3 is made up of 13 amino acids. Germline assignment: CDR1 KGHSH and CDR2 LQKENI. Here the CDR3 reads CASSSDRAEKLFF. The CDR3 DNA reads as TGTGCCAGCTCATCCGACAGGGCTGAAAAACTGTTTTTT.

This clone has only a few counts. This sequence joins TRBV19 and TRBJ2-7; 8 nucleotides match TRBD2. Germline CDR1 LNHDA, CDR2 SQIVND (reference sequence). The CDR3 consists of 12 residues. The ends lost 8 bases at V and 4 bases at J; junction bases unmatched: 4. The CDR3 DNA follows: TGTGCCAGTGCCACTAGCGGATACGAGCAGTACTTC. This encodes CASATSGYEQYF.

This chain uses TRBV30 with TRBJ1-1; 7 bases align to TRBD1. The V and J ends lost 0 bases and 4 bases, in that order; junction bases with no gene match: 2. This CDR3 has 13 amino acids. Per the germline V gene, CDR1 is GTSNPN and CDR2 is SVGIG (reference sequence). The DNA for the CDR3 is TGTGCCTGGAGTGTACAGGGGCCCACTGAAGCTTTCTTT. Protein sequence: CAWSVQGPTEAFF.

This chain's CDR3 is CASSFLGGGELFF. In DNA form, the CDR3 reads TGTGCCAGCAGCTTCTTGGGGGGCGGGGAGCTGTTTTTT. The V call is TRBV5-4, the J call TRBJ2-2; D may be TRBD2 (6 bases). There are 13 residues in the CDR3. Trimming removed 2 bases at V and 7 bases at J, with 9 bases between. Germline V CDR1 and CDR2: SGHNT, YYREEE (reference sequence).

The chain is built from TRBV10-3 and TRBJ1-1; D may be TRBD1 (6 bases). The CDR3 has 15 amino acids. Trimming cost V 6 bases and J 0 bases, with 14 bases left between them. CDR1 is ENHRY, CDR2 SYGVKD, per germline. The CDR3 loop reads CAISPGEKLNTEAFF. The CDR3 DNA is TGTGCCATCAGCCCAGGGGAGAAATTGAACACTGAAGCTTTCTTT.

The chain uses TRBV7-3 and TRBJ2-2, with unresolved D. CDR1 and CDR2 (germline): SGHTA, FQGTGA. This CDR3 is built from 15 residues. Trimming pared 4 bases from V and 7 bases from J, leaving 16 bases between. The CDR3 sequence: CASSSQTFRGGELFF. The CDR3 coding sequence is TGTGCCAGCAGCTCTCAAACCTTCAGAGGCGGGGAGCTGTTTTTT.

The chain has TRBV18 and TRBJ1-6, with 11 bases fitting TRBD1. In germline, CDR1 is KGHSH, CDR2 LQKENI. V dropped 1 base and J dropped 8; count of bases not matched to a gene: 7. This CDR3 is built from 17 residues. The CDR3 region is CASSPQGTGGPDSPLHF. The CDR3, as DNA: TGTGCCAGCTCACCACAGGGGACAGGGGGACCGGATTCACCCCTCCACTTT.

Regarding this clone: Because the CDR3's place on the DNA is in doubt, the DNA is left out and the CDR3 is given as listed by TCRdb. The CDR3 reads CASSPSVRDEQYF. The chain joins TRBV9 to TRBJ2-7; TRBD2, the table's D call, lacks a check against the DNA. The CDR3 spans 13 residues, counting both ends. Germline V gene lookup returns CDR1 SGDLS and CDR2 YYNGEE.

The chain combines TRBV9 with TRBJ2-5; TRBD2 agrees at 7 bases. Germline trimming cut 4 bases from V and 5 bases from J; bases unmatched to any gene: 11. Germline V gene data show CDR1 as SGDLS and CDR2 as YYNGEE. This CDR3 spans 15 amino acids. The DNA for the CDR3 is TGTGCCAGCAGCCCCGATGGGGGGGGAAGGGAGACCCAGTACTTC. Its protein is CASSPDGGGRETQYF.

J is TRBJ2-7 and V is TRBV28; 8 bases fit TRBD2. Germline V CDR1 and CDR2: MDHEN, SYDVKM. The CDR3 consists of 15 residues. V was clipped by 5 bases and J by 3 bases; unmatched bases: 9. The CDR3 nucleotides are TGTGCCAGCAGTCCCCAGCTAGCGGGTAACTACGAGCAGTACTTC. Translated: CASSPQLAGNYEQYF.